This passage covers 2 T cell receptor beta chains from one sample sequenced in a study of CD4+ T cells in melanoma. Clones were read by immunoSEQ multiplex PCR, and TCRdb kept only the in-frame ones, dropping some. The profile shows 13,000 or so clones, around 72% of them singletons. The material sequenced was cells from a culture (not recorded whether cultured in vitro). The source of these receptors is a human donor with melanoma.

Here the CDR3 reads CASTPGQPNTGELFF. CDR3 nucleotide sequence: TGTGCCAGCACCCCGGGACAGCCGAACACCGGGGAGCTGTTTTTT. The chain links TRBV6-1 to TRBJ2-2, with 7 bases fitting TRBD1. This CDR3 region has 15 residues. The germline V gene encodes CDR1 MNHNS and CDR2 SASEGT. Trimming took 7 bases from V and 0 from J; bases not matched to a gene: 5.

This chain uses TRBV5-1 with TRBJ1-5; D is unclear. V was pared by 4 bases and J by 4 bases, with 9 bases between. The CDR3 runs to 13 residues. The germline V gene encodes CDR1 SGHRS and CDR2 YFSETQ. The DNA of the CDR3 is TGCGCCAGCAGCACGGGCCCTAATCAGCCCCAGCATTTT. This gives the protein CASSTGPNQPQHF.